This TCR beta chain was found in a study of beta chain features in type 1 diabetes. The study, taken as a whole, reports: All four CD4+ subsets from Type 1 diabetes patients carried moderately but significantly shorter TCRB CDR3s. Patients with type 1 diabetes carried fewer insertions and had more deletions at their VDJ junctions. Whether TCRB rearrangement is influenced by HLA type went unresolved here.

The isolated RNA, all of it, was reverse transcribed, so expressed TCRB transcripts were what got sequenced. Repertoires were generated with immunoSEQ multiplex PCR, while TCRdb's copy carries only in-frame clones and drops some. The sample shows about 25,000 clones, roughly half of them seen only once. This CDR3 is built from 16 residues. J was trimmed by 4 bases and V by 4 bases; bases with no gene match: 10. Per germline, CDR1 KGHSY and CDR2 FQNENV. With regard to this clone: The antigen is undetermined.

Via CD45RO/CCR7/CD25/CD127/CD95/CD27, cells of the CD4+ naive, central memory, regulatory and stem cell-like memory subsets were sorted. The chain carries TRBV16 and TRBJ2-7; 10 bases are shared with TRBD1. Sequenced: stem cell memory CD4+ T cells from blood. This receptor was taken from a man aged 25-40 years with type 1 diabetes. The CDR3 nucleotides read TGTGCCAGCAGCCCCGAGGACAGGGGGGCCGGATACGAGCAGTACTTC. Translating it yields CASSPEDRGAGYEQYF.